This is a list of T cell receptor beta chains from one sample in a study of Tregs in tolerant kidney transplant recipients. The data were produced by immunoSEQ multiplex PCR, yet TCRdb's version contains in-frame clones alone and is incomplete. The table records 100,000 to 130,000 clones, roughly 89% of them present only once. This specimen was CD4+ T cells from blood, taken before the transplant. The receptors stem from a human donor who received a combined kidney and bone marrow transplant. Each CDR3 is given with its conserved first and last residue. The order of the fields is V gene, J gene, clone size, D gene, CDR3 DNA, CDR3 protein. D genes are given only for firm matches. Rows may omit the clone size; those that give it use once, few, many or a size class.

V: TRBV6-5; J: TRBJ1-1; size: .; D: .; DNA: TGTGCCAGCAGTCCCCTTCTGATGGGGCACACTGAAGCTTTCTTT; CDR3: CASSPLLMGHTEAFF
V: TRBV9; J: TRBJ2-1; size: .; D: .; DNA: TGTGCCAGCAGCGTCTCCGGGAATGAGCAGTTCTTC; CDR3: CASSVSGNEQFF
V: TRBV5-4; J: TRBJ1-4; size: once; D: .; DNA: TGTGCCAGCAGCTCGGAAACGGCGGGGGGCATATCTGAAAAACTGTTTTTT; CDR3: CASSSETAGGISEKLFF
V: TRBV9; J: TRBJ2-1; size: .; D: TRBD2; DNA: TGTGCCAGCAGCGCGGGGGGGTTCGCCAATGAGCAGTTCTTC; CDR3: CASSAGGFANEQFF
V: TRBV6-1; J: TRBJ2-5; size: .; D: TRBD2; DNA: TGTGCCAGCAGTGAGGTTACGAGCGGGGGGAAAGAGACCCAGTACTTC; CDR3: CASSEVTSGGKETQYF
V: TRBV10-3; J: TRBJ2-1; size: .; D: .; DNA: TGTGCCATCAGTGAGTCAGGGGATGACAATGAGCAGTTCTTC; CDR3: CAISESGDDNEQFF
V: TRBV25-1; J: TRBJ1-2; size: few; D: .; DNA: TGTGCCAGTTCCCCTTCGGGAGATGGCTACACCTTC; CDR3: CASSPSGDGYTF
V: TRBV27; J: TRBJ1-4; size: .; D: TRBD1; DNA: TGTGCCAGCAGTTTACTCGGACAGGGAGGGGAAAAACTGTTTTTT; CDR3: CASSLLGQGGEKLFF
V: TRBV5-4; J: TRBJ1-5; size: .; D: TRBD1; DNA: TGTGCCAGCAGCCGGGACAGGGGATCGCAGCCCCAGCATTTT; CDR3: CASSRDRGSQPQHF
V: TRBV2; J: TRBJ1-6; size: few; D: .; DNA: TGTGCCAGCAGTGAATCCGGGGTCAACACACTCCACTTT; CDR3: CASSESGVNTLHF
V: TRBV6-5; J: TRBJ1-2; size: .; D: .; DNA: TGTGCCAGCAGTTACACCGGGGACTATGGCTACACCTTC; CDR3: CASSYTGDYGYTF
V: TRBV4-1; J: TRBJ1-4; size: .; D: TRBD1; DNA: TGCGCCAGCAGCCAAGTGTTCAGGGGGGAAAAACTGTTTTTT; CDR3: CASSQVFRGEKLFF
V: TRBV7-9; J: TRBJ2-3; size: .; D: TRBD2; DNA: TGTGCCAGCAGCGAGGGCCGGGGGGGCATCCTTTATACGCTGTATTTT; CDR3: CASSEGRGGILYTLYF
V: TRBV19; J: TRBJ1-1; size: .; D: TRBD1; DNA: TGTGCCAGTAGTATAGATAGGGGACAGAAGAACACTGAAGCTTTCTTT; CDR3: CASSIDRGQKNTEAFF
V: TRBV29-1; J: TRBJ2-3; size: .; D: TRBD2; DNA: TGCAGCGTCGCCCCTGGGGGGGACACAGATACGCAGTATTTT; CDR3: CSVAPGGDTDTQYF
V: TRBV10-2; J: TRBJ1-2; size: .; D: .; DNA: TGCGCCAGCAGGCGGGACGACTATGGCTACACCTTC; CDR3: CASRRDDYGYTF
V: TRBV7-2; J: TRBJ2-7; size: .; D: .; DNA: TGTGCCAGCAGCTTTTACAGCAGCTCCTACGAGCAGTACTTC; CDR3: CASSFYSSSYEQYF
V: TRBV19; J: TRBJ1-5; size: once; D: .; DNA: TGTGCCAGTAGTATCAGACAGGGCAATCAGCCCCAGCATTTT; CDR3: CASSIRQGNQPQHF
V: TRBV18; J: TRBJ2-7; size: .; D: .; DNA: TGTGCCAGCTCACCACAAGGGGCCTTTTCCTACGAGCAGTACTTC; CDR3: CASSPQGAFSYEQYF
V: TRBV11-3; J: TRBJ1-2; size: .; D: TRBD1; DNA: TGTGCCAGCAGCCAGACCACAGGGGGCTTAGAGTATGGCTACACCTTC; CDR3: CASSQTTGGLEYGYTF
V: TRBV11-2; J: TRBJ2-5; size: .; D: .; DNA: TGTGCCAGCAGCCTCCGCGGGGTCCAAGAGACCCAGTACTTC; CDR3: CASSLRGVQETQYF
V: TRBV10-1; J: TRBJ2-1; size: .; D: TRBD2; DNA: TGCGCCAGCAGTCCTAGCGGGAGGGCCCCGTTCTTC; CDR3: CASSPSGRAPFF
V: TRBV5-1; J: TRBJ1-2; size: few; D: .; DNA: TGCGCCAGCAGTCATCAGGGAGGTAACTATGGCTACACCTTC; CDR3: CASSHQGGNYGYTF
V: TRBV6-1; J: TRBJ1-1; size: .; D: .; DNA: TGTGCCAGCAGTGAAGCGACCGACAGATACACTGAAGCTTTCTTT; CDR3: CASSEATDRYTEAFF